These 27 T cell receptor beta chains were sequenced from one sample in a study of blood T cells in healthy people across ages. A second PCR of about 7 to 12 cycles used a sample-barcoded 5' primer and a J-beta primer mix. TCRdb analysed the 5' RACE reads with MiXCR anew, one entry per CDR3 protein. Here the sample spans under 1,000,000 distinct CDR3 sequences, roughly 35% being singletons. The sequencing input was blood. Source of these receptors: a man between 18 and 35 years old in good health.

This clonotype has only a few counts. One junction end disagrees with the germline gene, perhaps due to a read error. The chain couples TRBV18 to TRBJ1-2; D is unclear. The CDR3 totals 14 residues. Germline lookup yields CDR1 KGHSH and CDR2 LQKENI. This chain's CDR3 is CASSPTLGDYVYTF. DNA for the CDR3: TGTGCCAGCTCACCTACCCTGGGAGACTATGTCTACACCTTC.

V gene TRBV20-1 combines with J gene TRBJ2-5; D call uncertain. The CDR3 has 12 amino acids. Trimming pared 0 bases from V and 11 bases from J, leaving 13 bases between. Germline CDR1 DFQATT, CDR2 SNEGSKA (reference sequence). The CDR3 loop is CSARDLGPQQYF. In nucleotides, the CDR3 is TGCAGTGCTAGAGATCTAGGGCCTCAGCAGTACTTC.

This clonotype was found a few times. The genes are TRBV9 and TRBJ1-1, with D perhaps matching TRBD1 (6 bases). Germline CDR1 and CDR2: SGDLS and YYNGEE. V was pared by 0 bases and J by 5 bases, with 8 bases between. The CDR3 totals 13 residues. The CDR3 here is CASSVADRTEAFF. CDR3 nucleotide sequence: TGTGCCAGCAGCGTAGCCGACAGGACTGAAGCTTTCTTT.

Turning to this clonotype: Being one base from a much bigger clone, this may be a read error. V usage is TRBV12-3 or TRBV12-4 and J usage is TRBJ2-1; 10 nucleotides align to TRBD2. CDR3 length equals 15 residues. The CDR3 bases are TGTGCCAGCAGTTTTTCTAGCGGGGGTCACAATGAGCGGTTCTTC. It codes for CASSFSSGGHNERFF.

This clonotype has a single count. The chain uses TRBV25-1 and TRBJ1-2; D ambiguous. Germline assignment: CDR1 MGHDK and CDR2 SYGVNS. V lost 3 bases and J 8 bases, leaving 10 bases between the germline ends. The CDR3 is 12 residues long. CDR3 in amino acids: CASSDPGNGYTF. DNA for the CDR3: TGTGCCAGCAGTGACCCCGGGAACGGCTACACCTTC.

This clonotype was seen a handful of times. This chain joins TRBV4-1 and TRBJ1-5, with 9 bases that match TRBD1. Germline V gene lookup returns CDR1 MGHRA and CDR2 YSYEKL. V gave up 0 bases and J gave up 7 bases; unmatched junction bases: 10. The CDR3 is 17 amino acids. CDR3 in amino acids: CASSQDSHRGLGQPQHF. The DNA for the CDR3 is TGCGCCAGCAGCCAAGACAGTCACAGGGGGCTTGGACAGCCCCAGCATTTT.

Only a few counts were recorded for this clonotype. This could be a read error, since a much larger clone is one nucleotide away. The chain carries TRBV12-3 or TRBV12-4 and TRBJ2-5; 14 bases are shared with TRBD2. V shed 6 bases and J 11 bases; nucleotides not matched to a gene: 11. This CDR3 comprises 15 residues. CDR3 DNA sequence: TGTGCCAGCAGCCCTGGACTAGCGGGGGGCAATGAGCAGTACTTC. Its protein is CASSPGLAGGNEQYF.

The chain employs TRBV9 and TRBJ2-2; 7 bases are a match to TRBD2. Germline CDR1 is SGDLS and CDR2 is YYNGEE. V shed 4 bases and J 0 bases; nucleotides not matched to a gene: 9. The CDR3 consists of 17 residues. This CDR3 reads CASSLLVGGANTGELFF. In DNA, the CDR3 is TGTGCCAGCAGCCTCCTGGTGGGGGGGGCGAACACCGGGGAGCTGTTTTTT.

The CDR3 spells CSVLVVATKEQFF. CDR3 in DNA: TGCAGCGTTTTGGTCGTGGCAACCAAGGAGCAGTTCTTC. V and J are TRBV29-1 and TRBJ2-1, with D unresolved. Trimming removed 5 bases from V and 10 bases from J, with 18 bases in between. The CDR3 has 13 residues. Germline CDR1 and CDR2: SQVTM and ANQGSEA.

The chain joins TRBV12-3 or TRBV12-4 to TRBJ2-1; 12 bases are shared with TRBD2. V dropped 5 bases and J dropped 7; count of bases not matched to a gene: 15. CDR3 length: 18 residues. The CDR3 loop is CASSASSGGAALRNEQFF. CDR3 in DNA: TGTGCCAGCAGTGCTTCTAGCGGGGGGGCCGCGTTGAGAAATGAGCAGTTCTTC.

This sequence joins TRBV4-1 and TRBJ1-1; no clear D. CDR3 length: 15 amino acids. V was shortened by 0 bases and J by 1 base, with 9 bases between the two germline ends. CDR1 is MGHRA and CDR2 is YSYEKL in the germline V gene. This CDR3 reads CASSQDRVENTEAFF. For the CDR3, the DNA is TGCGCCAGCAGCCAAGATAGAGTCGAGAACACTGAAGCTTTCTTT.

This clonotype appeared a single time. Germline is not matched at one junction end, which may reflect a read error. V and J are TRBV6-2 or TRBV6-3 and TRBJ1-1; D not certain. The CDR3 extends over 13 amino acids. The V gene's germline CDR1 is MNHEY and CDR2 SVGEGT. The chain's CDR3 is CASSSTGNPEAFF. The CDR3 DNA sequence: TGTGCCAGCAGTTCGACGGGGAACCCTGAAGCTTTCTTT.

This clonotype was seen ten or more times. The V gene is TRBV6-6, the J gene TRBJ1-2; no firm D call. Trimming removed 7 bases at V and 4 bases at J, with 10 bases between. The CDR3 sequence is 12 residues long. Germline V CDR1 and CDR2: MNHNY, SVGAGI (reference sequence). CDR3 protein: CASTPGLYGYTF. The CDR3 DNA reads TGTGCCAGCACCCCGGGTCTCTATGGCTACACCTTC.

This clonotype has only a few counts. V gene TRBV4-2 combines with J gene TRBJ2-1, with no clear D. The CDR3 is 14 residues long. V was clipped by 1 base and J by 12 bases, with 16 bases between them. Germline-derived CDR1 and CDR2 are LGHNA and YNFKEQ. The CDR3 DNA follows: TGTGCCAGCAGCCAAGGTGGCCCGTTGTGGGCGCAGTTCTTC. As protein: CASSQGGPLWAQFF.

This clonotype was seen a few times. The chain employs TRBV27 and TRBJ1-5; a possible D gene is TRBD1 (6 bases). CDR1 is MNHEY, CDR2 SMNVEV, per germline (reference sequence). The CDR3 runs to 16 residues. V lost 2 bases and J lost 1, with 12 bases in between. The CDR3 sequence is CASSLVMRGSNQPQHF. CDR3 in DNA: TGTGCCAGCAGTTTAGTGATGAGGGGGAGCAATCAGCCCCAGCATTTT.

The chain links TRBV5-5 to TRBJ2-7; TRBD1 aligns across 10 bases. The J call may be wrong; the DNA end is better matched by TRBJ2-5. The CDR3 loop spans 15 amino acids. Germline assignment: CDR1 SGHKS and CDR2 YYEKEE (reference sequence). DNA of the CDR3: TGTGCCAGCAGCTCGTATGGACAGGGGGACGAGACCCAGTACTTC. This encodes CASSSYGQGDETQYF.

The CDR3 loop reads CASTQRPSGANVLTF. CDR3 coding DNA: TGTGCCAGCACCCAGCGACCATCTGGGGCCAACGTCCTGACTTTC. The chain joins TRBV12-3 or TRBV12-4 to TRBJ2-6; the D is unclear. This CDR3 has 15 residues. Trimming shortened V by 7 bases and J by 1 base, and 11 bases separated the two germline ends.

This clonotype was found many times. This chain joins TRBV20-1 and TRBJ1-5; unclear D gene. Germline V CDR1 and CDR2: DFQATT, SNEGSKA (reference sequence). The CDR3 covers 15 residues. Trimming removed 2 bases at V and 1 base at J, with 12 bases between. The CDR3 bases are TGCAGTGCTAGAAGGAGGGTTGGGAGCAATCAGCCCCAGCATTTT. Its translation: CSARRRVGSNQPQHF.

The chain joins TRBV15 to TRBJ2-7; the D is unclear. Germline V gene sequence: CDR1 LNHNV, CDR2 YYDKDF (reference sequence). The CDR3 sequence is 13 residues long. V shed 0 bases and J shed 0 bases, with 3 bases lying between them. In DNA, the CDR3 is TGTGCCACCAGCAGAGATTACTCCTACGAGCAGTACTTC. Translating gives CATSRDYSYEQYF.

This clonotype has a handful of counts. This sequence joins TRBV20-1 and TRBJ2-1; tentatively, D is TRBD2 (6 bases). Germline V lookup: CDR1 DFQATT, CDR2 SNEGSKA (reference sequence). This CDR3 comprises 16 residues. The germline V and J ends were trimmed by 1 base and 2 bases, with 15 bases remaining between them. The CDR3 nucleotides read TGCAGTGCTAGAGCCCTTAGCGGTTTGCCCTACAATGAGCAGTTCTTC. It yields the protein CSARALSGLPYNEQFF.

This clonotype was observed a few times. The genes are TRBV6-1 and TRBJ1-5; D perhaps matches TRBD1 (5 bases). The CDR3 contains 14 residues. Trimming removed 4 bases from V and 0 bases from J, with 7 bases in between. Germline lookup yields CDR1 MNHNS and CDR2 SASEGT. CDR3 sequence: CASSVQDSNQPQHF. CDR3 DNA sequence: TGTGCCAGCAGTGTACAGGATAGCAATCAGCCCCAGCATTTT.

Comment on this clonotype: Given a much more abundant clone one base away, this may be a read error. The genes are TRBV7-9 and TRBJ2-1, with 8 bases that match TRBD2. From germline, CDR1 is SEHNR and CDR2 FQNEAQ (reference sequence). Germline trimming cut 5 bases from V and 7 bases from J; bases unmatched to any gene: 7. This CDR3 has 14 residues. The CDR3 here is CASSTWTSRNEQFF. The CDR3 DNA reads as TGTGCCAGCAGCACCTGGACTAGCAGGAATGAGCAGTTCTTC.

This clonotype came up a few times. The chain recombines TRBV7-9 with TRBJ2-3; 7 nucleotides agree with TRBD2. Germline CDR1 is SEHNR and CDR2 is FQNEAQ (reference sequence). CDR3 length: 15 amino acids. The trim removed 3 bases at V and 4 bases at J, leaving 7 bases unmatched. The CDR3 DNA follows: TGTGCCAGCAGCTTGCTAGCGGAAGGTGCAGATACGCAGTATTTT. It yields the protein CASSLLAEGADTQYF.

As for this clonotype: This may come from a read error, since a much larger clone is one base off. The rearrangement joins TRBV10-3 to TRBJ2-7; D is ambiguous. The germline gives CDR1 ENHRY, CDR2 SYGVKD. This CDR3 is built from 14 residues. The DNA for the CDR3 is TGTGCCATCAGTGAGTCGAGCCAGCTGTACGGGCAGTACTTC. Protein: CAISESSQLYGQYF.

This clonotype appeared a single time. This rearrangement joins TRBV10-3 to TRBJ1-1; tentative D call: TRBD1 (5 bases). The length of the CDR3 is 13 residues. Germline CDR1 reads ENHRY; CDR2 reads SYGVKD. Trimming took 3 bases from V and 1 from J, leaving 6 bases between them. The CDR3 coding sequence is TGTGCCATCAGTGATACAGGGAACACTGAAGCTTTCTTT. Translation gives CAISDTGNTEAFF.

Note on this clonotype: Mismatch with germline at one junction end may stem from a read error. The rearrangement joins TRBV6-1 to TRBJ2-1; D perhaps matches TRBD2 (6 bases). Looked up from germline, CDR1 is MNHNS and CDR2 is SASEGT. This CDR3 comprises 17 residues. The CDR3 coding sequence is TGTGCCATCGCCGAGGGAGGCGTCCTACGGATATACAATGCGCAGTTCTTC. This codes for CAIAEGGVLRIYNAQFF.

A word on this clonotype: This may come from a read error, since a much larger clone is one base off. The rearrangement links TRBV12-3 or TRBV12-4 to TRBJ2-1, with D possibly being TRBD2 (5 bases). The end of the DNA fits TRBJ2-7 better, so the J call may be wrong. This CDR3 has 12 amino acids. The CDR3 sequence: CASSPLVNEQYF. As DNA, the CDR3 is TGTGCCAGCAGTCCACTAGTCAATGAGCAGTACTTC.